A single sample gave rise to the 32 T cell receptor beta chains below, sequenced in a study of cytomegalovirus exposure and HLA in healthy donors (dated by TCRdb to about 2017). The library was made by the immunoSEQ multiplex PCR assay. A mixture of 60 forward primers for TCR Vbeta segments and 13 reverse primers for TCR Jbeta segments was used in the multiplex PCR. TCRdb took this table from immuneACCESS and kept in-frame rearrangements with V and J called. Such tables lack part of the clones; where checked against another copy, unresolved V genes explain under half of the gap, and the rest is unexplained. Across this sample there are 100,000 or so clones, with approximately 69% seen only once. The ten largest clonotypes hold approximately 3% of the sample. Sequencing input: PBMCs. These receptor sequences come from a man aged 25 to 40 in good health and CMV-seronegative.

This CDR3 reads CASSSPGTNMNTEAFF. The CDR3 DNA is TGTGCCAGCAGTTCCCCGGGAACTAACATGAACACTGAAGCTTTCTTT. The V gene is TRBV27, the J gene TRBJ1-1, with D unclear. The CDR3 has 16 residues. Germline CDR1 MNHEY, CDR2 SMNVEV (reference sequence). V was trimmed by 4 bases and J by 0 bases, leaving 15 bases between them.

The chain recombines TRBV9 with TRBJ1-2; 7 bases are shared with TRBD1. With 3 bases clipped from V and 2 bases from J, the junction kept 7 bases outside the gene matches. The germline V gene encodes CDR1 SGDLS and CDR2 YYNGEE. The length of the CDR3 is 15 residues. Here the CDR3 DNA reads TGTGCCAGCAGCGCCAGGGACAGCCTAAACTATGGCTACACCTTC. Its translation: CASSARDSLNYGYTF.

The genes are TRBV30 and TRBJ1-2; no clear D. This CDR3 contains 14 residues. Germline lookup yields CDR1 GTSNPN and CDR2 SVGIG (reference sequence). V dropped 4 bases and J dropped 7 bases, with 19 bases sitting between them. CDR3 DNA: TGTGCCTGGACCCCGGCCTCCGAGGAAAGTGGCTACACCTTC. It translates to CAWTPASEESGYTF.

This sequence joins TRBV6-6 and TRBJ1-4; no definite D call. Trimming shortened V by 5 bases and J by 5 bases, and 15 bases separated the two germline ends. This CDR3 comprises 15 residues. Germline values: CDR1 MNHNY, CDR2 SVGAGI (reference sequence). CDR3 in amino acids: CASSHRPRSNEKLFF. As DNA, the CDR3 is TGTGCCAGCAGTCACCGACCCAGGTCGAATGAAAAACTGTTTTTT.

The V call is TRBV5-4, the J call TRBJ1-2, with D tentatively TRBD1 (6 bases). Germline-derived CDR1 and CDR2 are SGHNT and YYREEE (reference sequence). The CDR3 sequence is 15 residues long. With 3 bases removed from V and 6 bases from J, the gap between germline ends came to 18 bases. CDR3 DNA: TGTGCCAGCAGCTGGTGGCCTAAGGGGGAAGATGGCTACACCTTC. Protein: CASSWWPKGEDGYTF. Based on the CDR3 plus reference TRBV5-4 and TRBJ1-2, the full variable domain is ETGVTQSPTHLIKTRGQQVTLRCSSQSGHNTVSWYQQALGQGPQFIFQYYREEENGRGNFPPRFSGLQFPNYSSELNVNALELDDSALYLCASSWWPKGEDGYTFGSGTRLTVV.

This chain links TRBV28 with TRBJ2-1; D may be TRBD1 (6 bases). Germline loops: CDR1 MDHEN, CDR2 SYDVKM. Trimming removed 6 bases at V and 8 bases at J, with 11 bases between. This CDR3 has 12 residues. CDR3 DNA sequence: TGTGCCAGCAGCTCATCAGGGGATGAGCAGTTCTTC. Amino acid sequence: CASSSSGDEQFF. Together with reference TRBV28 and TRBJ2-1, the CDR3 gives the full variable domain: DVKVTQSSRYLVKRTGEKVFLECVQDMDHENMFWYRQDPGLGLRLIYFSYDVKMKEKGDIPEGYSVSREKKERFSLILESASTNQTSMYLCASSSSGDEQFFGPGTRLTVL.

The chain has TRBV7-8 and TRBJ1-1; possible D gene TRBD1, 6 bases. The CDR3 is 15 residues long. Germline CDR1 and CDR2: SGHVS and FQNEAQ. Trimming removed 3 bases at V and 1 base at J, with 12 bases between. CDR3 loop: CASSFRDTTNTEAFF. The CDR3 nucleotides are TGTGCCAGCAGCTTCCGGGACACGACGAACACTGAAGCTTTCTTT.

The chain has TRBV2 and TRBJ1-4; D call uncertain. Trimming left V 7 bases short and J 4 bases short, with 7 bases between. Germline values: CDR1 SNHLY, CDR2 FYNNEI. This CDR3 has 12 residues. The CDR3, as DNA: TGTGCCAGCAATCCAGATAATGAAAAACTGTTTTTT. Its translation is CASNPDNEKLFF.

V is TRBV7-3 and J is TRBJ2-1; 8 bases fit TRBD1. The CDR3 is 15 amino acids. CDR1 and CDR2 (germline): SGHTA, FQGTGA. The ends lost 3 bases at V and 4 bases at J; junction bases unmatched: 5. The CDR3 sequence is CASSFGTGVYNEQFF. The CDR3 region has the DNA TGTGCCAGCAGCTTCGGGACAGGAGTATACAATGAGCAGTTCTTC. Looking up the rest from reference TRBV7-3 and TRBJ2-1 gives the full variable domain: GAGVSQTPSNKVTEKGKYVELRCDPISGHTALYWYRQSLGQGPEFLIYFQGTGAADDSGLPNDRFFAVRPEGSVSTLKIQRTERGDSAVYLCASSFGTGVYNEQFFGPGTRLTVL.

J is TRBJ2-1 and V is TRBV6-1; D remains unclear. Germline V lookup: CDR1 MNHNS, CDR2 SASEGT. Trimming pared 3 bases from V and 0 bases from J, leaving 3 bases between. The CDR3 loop spans 13 amino acids. The CDR3 is CASSDSSYNEQFF. CDR3 DNA sequence: TGTGCCAGCAGTGACAGCTCCTACAATGAGCAGTTCTTC.

This chain joins TRBV6-1 and TRBJ2-7; 8 positions agree with TRBD2. V lost 2 bases and J lost 4; bases outside the gene matches: 7. The length of the CDR3 is 15 residues. In germline, CDR1 is MNHNS, CDR2 SASEGT. The CDR3 DNA reads TGTGCCAGCAGTGAAATGGTACTAGCGGTTTACGAGCAGTACTTC. Translating it yields CASSEMVLAVYEQYF.

This clone occurred a few times. V usage is TRBV7-2 and J usage is TRBJ1-4; 7 bases agree with TRBD1. Trimming removed 5 bases from V and 15 bases from J; junction bases left unmatched: 15. Looked up from germline, CDR1 is SGHTA and CDR2 is FQGNSA. This CDR3 has 14 residues. CDR3 bases: TGTGCCAGCAGCCCCGGGGACAGCAGGAGGGGGATGTTTTTT. Translation: CASSPGDSRRGMFF.

This clone has more than one count but fewer than ten. V usage is TRBV5-4 and J usage is TRBJ1-4; D might be TRBD1 (5 bases). In germline, CDR1 is SGHNT, CDR2 YYREEE (reference sequence). The CDR3 has 15 amino acids. Trimming shortened V by 0 bases and J by 6 bases, and 12 bases separated the two germline ends. The chain's CDR3 is CASSLGAGLDEKLFF. In nucleotides, the CDR3 is TGTGCCAGCAGCTTGGGAGCAGGGCTGGATGAAAAACTGTTTTTT.

The gene calls are TRBV7-2 and TRBJ2-7, with D unresolved. This CDR3 is built from 13 residues. Germline V CDR1 and CDR2: SGHTA, FQGNSA. V lost 3 bases and J 3 bases, leaving 9 bases between the germline ends. In DNA form, the CDR3 reads TGTGCCAGCAGCTTTGGGCACCGCTACGAGCAGTACTTC. Translating gives CASSFGHRYEQYF.

The chain links TRBV7-2 to TRBJ1-2; 10 nucleotides match TRBD1. CDR1 and CDR2 (germline): SGHTA, FQGNSA. Unmatched junction bases numbered 6, after V lost 6 bases and J lost 5 bases. CDR3 length: 14 amino acids. CDR3 residues: CASSPDRGEYGYTF. Written as DNA, the CDR3 is TGTGCCAGCAGTCCGGACAGGGGGGAATATGGCTACACCTTC.

This clone was seen more than once but under ten times. The rearrangement links TRBV2 to TRBJ1-1; TRBD1 is a possible D gene (5 bases). Germline-derived CDR1 and CDR2 are SNHLY and FYNNEI. The ends were cut back, 6 bases at V and 1 base at J, with 21 bases in the middle. The CDR3 has 17 residues. As DNA, the CDR3 is TGTGCCAGCAGCGATGACACGGGACTGGGCCCGAACACTGAAGCTTTCTTT. Protein sequence: CASSDDTGLGPNTEAFF.

V gene TRBV30 combines with J gene TRBJ2-2, with a possible D match to TRBD1 (5 bases). Germline V gives CDR1 GTSNPN, CDR2 SVGIG (reference sequence). The germline V and J ends were trimmed by 7 bases and 7 bases, with 16 bases remaining between them. The CDR3 is 13 residues long. The chain's CDR3 is CAFRVNQIGELFF. CDR3 nucleotide sequence: TGTGCCTTCAGGGTGAATCAGATCGGGGAGCTGTTTTTT. Variable domain in full (rest from reference TRBV30 and TRBJ2-2): SQTIHQWPATLVQPVGSPLSLECTVEGTSNPNLYWYRQAAGRGLQLLFYSVGIGQISSEVPQNLSASRPQDRQFILSSKKLLLSDSGFYLCAFRVNQIGELFFGEGSRLTVL.

This chain's CDR3 is CASSLARDREPYEQYF. CDR3 nucleotide sequence: TGTGCCAGTAGTCTCGCCCGGGACAGGGAACCCTACGAGCAGTACTTC. The V and J genes are TRBV19 and TRBJ2-7; 9 nucleotides match TRBD1. CDR3 length: 16 amino acids. Germline CDR1 LNHDA, CDR2 SQIVND (reference sequence). With V trimmed by 5 bases and J by 2 bases, 10 bases remained unmatched.

The CDR3 DNA reads as TGTGCCAGCAGTGTGGACAGGGGGGACAATGAGCAGTTCTTC. This sequence encodes CASSVDRGDNEQFF. This chain uses TRBV2 with TRBJ2-1; 10 bases match TRBD1. J gave up 5 bases and V 4 bases, and 2 bases lay outside the gene matches. The CDR3 consists of 14 residues. Germline V gene lookup returns CDR1 SNHLY and CDR2 FYNNEI.

The rearrangement links TRBV11-1 to TRBJ2-5, with a tentative D call TRBD1 (5 bases). Germline V lookup: CDR1 SGHAT, CDR2 FQDESV (reference sequence). With 1 base removed from V and 2 bases from J, the gap between germline ends came to 14 bases. The CDR3 totals 16 residues. CDR3 nucleotide sequence: TGTGCCAGCAGCTTAGAATCAAGGGGTTTACAAGAGACCCAGTACTTC. It specifies CASSLESRGLQETQYF.

The genes are TRBV9 and TRBJ2-5, with TRBD2 as a possible D gene (6 bases). Germline lookup yields CDR1 SGDLS and CDR2 YYNGEE. The ends were cut back, 4 bases at V and 3 bases at J, with 16 bases in the middle. CDR3 size: 15 residues. The CDR3 here is CASSLSGTPKETQYF. In DNA, the CDR3 is TGTGCCAGCAGCTTATCCGGGACTCCGAAAGAGACCCAGTACTTC.

The chain combines TRBV28 with TRBJ2-7, with TRBD2 matching 12 bases. J was trimmed by 3 bases and V by 1 base; bases with no gene match: 4. The CDR3 spans 16 residues. Germline V gives CDR1 MDHEN, CDR2 SYDVKM. For the CDR3, the DNA is TGTGCCAGCAGTTTATCCTTGGGACTAGCGGGCTACGAGCAGTACTTC. As protein: CASSLSLGLAGYEQYF.

This chain joins TRBV28 and TRBJ2-1; 11 bases map to TRBD2. This CDR3 contains 16 residues. The V segment lost 6 bases and the J segment 13 bases; nucleotides outside the gene matches: 17. The V gene's germline CDR1 is MDHEN and CDR2 SYDVKM. The CDR3 region has the DNA TGTGCCAGCAGGAGAAAACAGGGTTTACTAGCGGGAGCTCAGTTCTTC. Amino acids: CASRRKQGLLAGAQFF. The whole variable domain, remainder taken from reference TRBV28 and TRBJ2-1, is DVKVTQSSRYLVKRTGEKVFLECVQDMDHENMFWYRQDPGLGLRLIYFSYDVKMKEKGDIPEGYSVSREKKERFSLILESASTNQTSMYLCASRRKQGLLAGAQFFGPGTRLTVL.

V is TRBV7-2 and J is TRBJ1-2, with 11 nucleotides matching TRBD1. The CDR3 sequence is 17 residues long. V lost 3 bases and J lost 6; bases outside the gene matches: 12. The germline V gene encodes CDR1 SGHTA and CDR2 FQGNSA. DNA for the CDR3: TGTGCCAGCAGCTTGACGGGAAGGGGACAGGGGGGCGATGGCTACACCTTC. Translation gives CASSLTGRGQGGDGYTF.

The genes are TRBV4-3 and TRBJ2-6; 7 nucleotides line up with TRBD1. The CDR3 is 19 amino acids. Germline V gene lookup returns CDR1 LGHNA and CDR2 YSLEER. V lost 0 bases, J lost 2 bases, and 10 bases stayed unmatched. CDR3 DNA sequence: TGCGCCAGCAGCCAAGATTGGAGGCAGGGGGTGGCTGGGGCCAACGTCCTGACTTTC. It specifies CASSQDWRQGVAGANVLTF.

This clone is a singleton in its sample. V is TRBV27 and J is TRBJ2-5, with TRBD2 identical over 8 bases. The CDR3 extends over 16 amino acids. J lost 1 base, V lost 3 bases, and 7 bases had no gene match. CDR1 is MNHEY and CDR2 is SMNVEV in the germline V gene (reference sequence). In nucleotides, the CDR3 is TGTGCCAGCAGTTTTCTCGCGGGAGGTGCCCAAGAGACCCAGTACTTC. Translating gives CASSFLAGGAQETQYF.

This clone was counted only a few times. This chain uses TRBV7-6 with TRBJ2-7; maybe TRBD1 (6 bases). Germline V CDR1 and CDR2: SGHVS, FNYEAQ. The CDR3 has 15 amino acids. Trimming took 5 bases from V and 1 from J, leaving 15 bases between them. The CDR3 DNA is TGTGCCAGCAGCCGCTCTGGGGGCTTGTCCTACGAGCAGTACTTC. Amino acids: CASSRSGGLSYEQYF.

The V gene is TRBV5-1, the J gene TRBJ2-2, with TRBD2 identical over 7 bases. Germline CDR1 is SGHRS and CDR2 is YFSETQ. The junction had 8 bases not matched to a gene; V was cut back by 4 bases and J by 2 bases. The CDR3 contains 16 residues. DNA of the CDR3: TGCGCCAGCAGCCGACTGGGACTACACAACACCGGGGAGCTGTTTTTT. Translated: CASSRLGLHNTGELFF.

This sequence joins TRBV5-1 and TRBJ1-2; D call uncertain. The germline gives CDR1 SGHRS, CDR2 YFSETQ. CDR3 length: 13 amino acids. Deletions cut 2 bases from V and 3 bases from J, with 8 bases between. The CDR3 sequence: CASSFGFHYGYTF. In DNA form, the CDR3 reads TGCGCCAGCAGCTTCGGGTTTCACTATGGCTACACCTTC.

This clone occurred once. This chain links TRBV5-8 with TRBJ1-2, with TRBD1 as a possible D gene (5 bases). Trimming cost V 4 bases and J 0 bases, with 10 bases left between them. CDR1 is SGHTS and CDR2 is YDEGEE in the germline V gene. This CDR3 region has 14 residues. The CDR3 sequence: CASSLTGANYGYTF. Here the CDR3 DNA reads TGTGCCAGCAGCCTGACGGGGGCTAACTATGGCTACACCTTC.

This sequence joins TRBV5-6 and TRBJ1-1; D is unresolved. This CDR3 region has 12 residues. Germline loops: CDR1 SGHDT, CDR2 YYEEEE. The ends were cut back, 0 bases at V and 11 bases at J, with 11 bases in the middle. The CDR3 DNA reads TGTGCCAGCAGCTTGGCCGGAGGGTCGGCTTTCTTT. Translated: CASSLAGGSAFF.

The genes are TRBV7-9 and TRBJ1-1; possible D gene TRBD1, 5 bases. The V and J ends lost 5 bases and 5 bases respectively, with 9 bases between them. Germline V gives CDR1 SEHNR, CDR2 FQNEAQ (reference sequence). This CDR3 region has 12 residues. The CDR3 DNA is TGTGCCAGCAGCATACGGGGGACTGAAGCTTTCTTT. The encoded protein is CASSIRGTEAFF. The full variable domain, with the rest looked up from reference TRBV7-9 and TRBJ1-1, is DTGVSQNPRHKITKRGQNVTFRCDPISEHNRLYWYRQTLGQGPEFLTYFQNEAQLEKSRLLSDRFSAERPKGSFSTLEIQRTEQGDSAMYLCASSIRGTEAFFGQGTRLTVV.